This section outlines one TCR beta chain sequence together with its context. V lost 5 bases, J lost 0 bases, and 17 bases lay in between. Germline-derived CDR1 and CDR2 are LNHDA and SQIVND (reference sequence). The CDR3 is 16 residues long. This sample is part of a study of blood T cells in healthy people across ages. For the second PCR, which ran for 7 to 11 cycles, a sample-barcoded 5' primer and a J-beta primer mix were used. A single record per CDR3 protein comes from TCRdb applying MiXCR to the 5' RACE reads. The top ten clones hold roughly two fifths of a sample with around 800,000 distinct CDR3 sequences, roughly 50% of them seen once.

This TCR came from a man aged 80 or over in good health. Material: blood. The chain links TRBV19 to TRBJ2-7, with D possibly TRBD2 on 6 matching bases. CDR3 nucleotides: TGTGCCAGTAGTTTAATCCCACTAGCCGACTCCTACGAGCAGTACTTC. Amino acid sequence: CASSLIPLADSYEQYF.